This T cell receptor beta chain is drawn from a study of control samples from healthy donors and cancer patients. The assay was immunoSEQ multiplex PCR, and TCRdb's table has in-frame clones only and misses some. Of about 140,000 clones detected, 91% appear once; the ten largest clones hold roughly 3.1%. Germline assignment: CDR1 SGHRS and CDR2 YFSETQ. V was clipped by 1 base and J by 6 bases; unmatched bases: 3. The CDR3 totals 14 residues. The TCR sequence derives from a man aged 25 to 40 in good health. The chain recombines TRBV5-1 with TRBJ1-4, with 7 bases aligning to TRBD1. Sequencing was carried out using blood. The CDR3 protein is CASSLYTGDEKLFF. In nucleotides, the CDR3 is TGCGCCAGCAGCTTGTATACAGGGGATGAAAAACTGTTTTTT.